Below are 28 T cell receptor beta chains sequenced from a single sample in a study of cytomegalovirus exposure and HLA in healthy donors. The PCR used 60 Vbeta and 13 Jbeta primers. Profiling relied on immunoSEQ multiplex PCR, and the TCRdb table lists in-frame clones only, not all of them. The sample includes some 120,000 clones, around 67% of them seen just once. Material: PBMCs. These receptors were collected from a woman in her thirties or forties in good health and CMV-seropositive.

The chain joins TRBV19 to TRBJ1-5, with a tentative D call TRBD1 (5 bases). CDR1 is LNHDA and CDR2 is SQIVND in the germline V gene (reference sequence). The CDR3 covers 15 residues. Trimming removed 3 bases at V and 0 bases at J, with 9 bases between. DNA of the CDR3: TGTGCCAGTAGTATGTCAGGGTATAGCAATCAGCCCCAGCATTTT. The encoded protein is CASSMSGYSNQPQHF.

The rearrangement links TRBV18 to TRBJ1-2; no reliable D call. V lost 4 bases to trimming and J lost 5 bases, with 17 bases between them. The CDR3 loop spans 15 amino acids. The germline CDR1 and CDR2 sequences are KGHSH and LQKENI. The CDR3: CASSREGLSSYGYTF. CDR3 nucleotide sequence: TGTGCCAGCTCACGGGAGGGCCTGTCGAGTTATGGCTACACCTTC.

The chain couples TRBV30 to TRBJ1-6, with 7 positions matching TRBD1. This CDR3 is 14 amino acids long. CDR1 is GTSNPN and CDR2 is SVGIG in the germline V gene (reference sequence). The trim removed 1 base at V and 10 bases at J, leaving 7 bases unmatched. The CDR3 is CAWSGGGPWSPLHF. In DNA form, the CDR3 reads TGTGCCTGGAGTGGAGGGGGCCCTTGGTCACCCCTCCACTTT.

This chain links TRBV7-2 with TRBJ2-1; unclear D gene. The V and J ends lost 6 bases and 5 bases respectively, with 11 bases between them. CDR3 length: 13 residues. In germline, CDR1 is SGHTA, CDR2 FQGNSA. The CDR3 coding sequence is TGTGCCAGCAGTTTCAAACTACACAATGAGCAGTTCTTC. Encoded protein: CASSFKLHNEQFF.

The rearrangement joins TRBV27 to TRBJ1-1, with 7 bases matching TRBD1. This CDR3 comprises 16 residues. The germline V gene encodes CDR1 MNHEY and CDR2 SMNVEV (reference sequence). J lost 4 bases, V lost 6 bases, and 14 bases had no gene match. This CDR3 reads CASSRSGGAGGTEAFF. The CDR3, as DNA: TGTGCCAGCAGCCGATCCGGCGGGGCAGGGGGCACTGAAGCTTTCTTT.

The chain uses TRBV7-2 and TRBJ2-2; no reliable D call. The CDR3 has 16 residues. The V gene's germline CDR1 is SGHTA and CDR2 FQGNSA. V was trimmed by 5 bases and J by 5 bases, leaving 18 bases between them. CDR3 loop: CASSPRRVARTGELFF. The CDR3 nucleotides are TGTGCCAGCAGCCCACGCCGGGTCGCTCGTACCGGGGAGCTGTTTTTT.

The chain links TRBV6-5 to TRBJ1-5; tentatively, D is TRBD1 (6 bases). Germline values: CDR1 MNHEY, CDR2 SVGAGI. CDR3 length: 15 amino acids. V lost 7 bases and J lost 2, with 15 bases in between. The CDR3 protein is CASKEGGSGNQPQHF. Written as DNA, the CDR3 is TGTGCCAGCAAAGAAGGGGGAAGCGGCAATCAGCCCCAGCATTTT.

This chain uses TRBV14 with TRBJ1-2; D call uncertain. Trimming shortened V by 4 bases and J by 6 bases, and 15 bases separated the two germline ends. The CDR3 loop spans 14 amino acids. Germline assignment: CDR1 SGHDN and CDR2 FVKESK. The CDR3 sequence is CASSPQSGGNGYTF. The CDR3 DNA reads as TGTGCCAGCAGCCCCCAAAGCGGAGGGAATGGCTACACCTTC.

V is TRBV7-3 and J is TRBJ2-2; possibly TRBD2 for D (5 bases). The CDR3 is made up of 16 amino acids. Trimming stripped 2 bases from V and 8 bases from J, with 18 bases between. Germline-derived CDR1 and CDR2 are SGHTA and FQGTGA. In nucleotides, the CDR3 is TGTGCCAGCAGCTTATTTTCGGGAATGGTAGGGGGGGAGCTGTTTTTT. Its translation: CASSLFSGMVGGELFF.

The chain combines TRBV30 with TRBJ2-7; a possible D gene is TRBD1 (6 bases). The V gene's germline CDR1 is GTSNPN and CDR2 SVGIG (reference sequence). Between the trimmed V and J ends, which lost 2 bases and 5 bases, there was a span of 19 bases. The CDR3 runs to 15 residues. CDR3 amino acids: CAWSRGYGVFDEQYF. In DNA, the CDR3 is TGTGCCTGGAGTAGGGGGTATGGGGTATTCGACGAGCAGTACTTC.

As regards this clone: A read error may produce the germline difference seen at one junction end. The chain recombines TRBV7-9 with TRBJ2-7, with a weak D call TRBD1 (5 bases). The CDR3 length is 13 residues. Germline CDR1 is SEHNR and CDR2 is FQNEAQ (reference sequence). The CDR3 DNA is TGTGCCAGCGGCTTTTCCAGGGTGGGGGAGCAGTACTTC. Its protein product is CASGFSRVGEQYF.

The V gene is TRBV7-8, the J gene TRBJ2-2; no clear D. The CDR3 spans 15 residues. V was trimmed by 5 bases and J by 9 bases, leaving 19 bases between them. CDR1 and CDR2 (germline): SGHVS, FQNEAQ. CDR3 in DNA: TGTGCCAGCAGCACCGACGGAGATCCCAGCAGGGAGCTGTTTTTT. Translation gives CASSTDGDPSRELFF.

The rearrangement links TRBV7-9 to TRBJ2-1, with D perhaps matching TRBD2 (6 bases). The CDR3 loop spans 15 amino acids. Germline CDR1 reads SEHNR; CDR2 reads FQNEAQ (reference sequence). Between the trimmed V and J ends, which lost 6 bases and 4 bases, there was a span of 16 bases. The chain's CDR3 is CASSGTAGRYNEQFF. The CDR3 nucleotides read TGTGCCAGCAGTGGTACTGCGGGGCGATACAATGAGCAGTTCTTC. Full variable domain (outside the CDR3, taken from reference TRBV7-9 and TRBJ2-1): DTGVSQNPRHKITKRGQNVTFRCDPISEHNRLYWYRQTLGQGPEFLTYFQNEAQLEKSRLLSDRFSAERPKGSFSTLEIQRTEQGDSAMYLCASSGTAGRYNEQFFGPGTRLTVL.

In its sample, this clone was seen once. The chain couples TRBV27 to TRBJ1-4; tentatively, D is TRBD1 (6 bases). Germline lookup yields CDR1 MNHEY and CDR2 SMNVEV (reference sequence). The CDR3 is made up of 15 amino acids. Deletions cut 6 bases from V and 2 bases from J, with 13 bases between. The CDR3 region has the DNA TGTGCCAGCAGGTTACAGGGAGGGACTAATGAAAAACTGTTTTTT. It translates to CASRLQGGTNEKLFF.

This clone was counted a few times. The chain uses TRBV27 and TRBJ2-2, with D possibly TRBD2 on 5 matching bases. With 0 bases removed from V and 1 base from J, the gap between germline ends came to 12 bases. The CDR3 has 17 amino acids. Germline V CDR1 and CDR2: MNHEY, SMNVEV (reference sequence). The CDR3 DNA reads TGTGCCAGCAGTTTATCGATGGGGAGAGGGAACACCGGGGAGCTGTTTTTT. It yields the protein CASSLSMGRGNTGELFF.

The chain is built from TRBV5-6 and TRBJ1-2; a possible D gene is TRBD1 (6 bases). Trimming stripped 4 bases from V and 4 bases from J, with 20 bases between. This CDR3 spans 16 amino acids. From germline, CDR1 is SGHDT and CDR2 YYEEEE. This CDR3 is CASSHTRLDSTYGYTF. CDR3 DNA: TGTGCCAGCAGCCATACTAGACTGGACAGTACCTATGGCTACACCTTC.

The gene calls are TRBV19 and TRBJ2-7, with 8 bases aligning to TRBD1. Germline V gene lookup returns CDR1 LNHDA and CDR2 SQIVND (reference sequence). The junction had 13 bases not matched to a gene; V was cut back by 6 bases and J by 6 bases. The CDR3 loop spans 15 amino acids. The CDR3 loop reads CASSEDRGLFLEQYF. The CDR3 nucleotides read TGTGCCAGTAGCGAAGACAGGGGACTTTTTCTCGAGCAGTACTTC.

CDR3 nucleotide sequence: TGCGCCAGCTCACCTGGACTATCCTCCCGTAAGCAGTTCTTC. The encoded protein is CASSPGLSSRKQFF. This rearrangement joins TRBV4-1 to TRBJ2-1; possible D gene TRBD2, 6 bases. Trimming pared 8 bases from V and 11 bases from J, leaving 22 bases between. The CDR3 is made up of 14 amino acids. Per germline, CDR1 MGHRA and CDR2 YSYEKL.

The chain combines TRBV27 with TRBJ2-3, with 8 bases aligning to TRBD1. Germline-derived CDR1 and CDR2 are MNHEY and SMNVEV (reference sequence). V shed 6 bases, J shed 2 bases, and the junction held 13 bases outside the gene matches. The CDR3 has 17 amino acids. This chain's CDR3 is CASRAIPGTGLTDTQYF. CDR3 bases: TGTGCCAGCAGGGCGATCCCCGGGACAGGCCTCACAGATACGCAGTATTTT.

This clone was seen more than once but under ten times. The chain uses TRBV7-7 and TRBJ2-1; 8 nucleotides align to TRBD1. Germline CDR1 reads SSHAT; CDR2 reads FNYEAQ (reference sequence). V lost 6 bases and J lost 12; bases outside the gene matches: 16. There are 15 residues in the CDR3. The CDR3 reads CASRPMTGQDFGQFF. CDR3 in DNA: TGTGCCAGCAGACCCATGACGGGACAGGATTTTGGGCAGTTCTTC.

This clone was seen a handful of times. The V gene is TRBV14, the J gene TRBJ2-7, with a possible D match to TRBD2 (5 bases). Germline CDR1 reads SGHDN; CDR2 reads FVKESK. Trimming shortened V by 3 bases and J by 3 bases, and 12 bases separated the two germline ends. This CDR3 is built from 14 residues. CDR3 DNA: TGTGCCAGCAGCCATCTTAAAGGGAGCTACGAGCAGTACTTC. Protein product: CASSHLKGSYEQYF.

The table lists this clone with a count of one. This chain joins TRBV6-5 and TRBJ1-1; D gene unclear. Germline CDR1 MNHEY, CDR2 SVGAGI. Trimming removed 4 bases at V and 7 bases at J, with 16 bases between. The CDR3 totals 14 residues. CDR3 loop: CASSSPGVLGEAFF. CDR3 DNA sequence: TGTGCCAGCAGTTCGCCGGGAGTACTAGGTGAAGCTTTCTTT.

This clone has a handful of counts. V is TRBV28 and J is TRBJ2-6, with D perhaps TRBD1 (5 bases). There are 16 residues in the CDR3. V lost 4 bases and J lost 4, with 14 bases in between. Germline V gene data show CDR1 as MDHEN and CDR2 as SYDVKM. The CDR3 DNA follows: TGTGCCAGCAGTTCGTCAGGGTTGGACGGGGCCAACGTCCTGACTTTC. Translating it yields CASSSSGLDGANVLTF.

The chain is built from TRBV7-3 and TRBJ2-2; TRBD1 is a possible D gene (5 bases). Deletions cut 2 bases from V and 5 bases from J, with 9 bases between. Germline V lookup: CDR1 SGHTA, CDR2 FQGTGA. The CDR3 has 14 residues. CDR3 amino acids: CASSLGRDTGELFF. CDR3 coding DNA: TGTGCCAGCAGCTTAGGCAGGGATACCGGGGAGCTGTTTTTT. Full variable domain (missing parts from reference TRBV7-3 and TRBJ2-2): GAGVSQTPSNKVTEKGKYVELRCDPISGHTALYWYRQSLGQGPEFLIYFQGTGAADDSGLPNDRFFAVRPEGSVSTLKIQRTERGDSAVYLCASSLGRDTGELFFGEGSRLTVL.

The chain employs TRBV9 and TRBJ2-5; TRBD1 matches 10 bases. CDR1 is SGDLS, CDR2 YYNGEE, per germline. CDR3 length equals 16 residues. V was clipped by 0 bases and J by 4 bases; unmatched bases: 6. The CDR3 coding sequence is TGTGCCAGCAGCGTAGTGGGACAGGGGAACGGAGAGACCCAGTACTTC. Translation gives CASSVVGQGNGETQYF.

This chain links TRBV7-2 with TRBJ2-2; 10 nucleotides line up with TRBD2. V was clipped by 5 bases and J by 5 bases; unmatched bases: 14. CDR1 and CDR2 (germline): SGHTA, FQGNSA. The CDR3 has 18 amino acids. CDR3 protein: CASSPGGLAPQKTGELFF. CDR3 DNA sequence: TGTGCCAGCAGCCCCGGGGGACTAGCGCCTCAGAAAACCGGGGAGCTGTTTTTT. Complete variable domain (other parts from reference TRBV7-2 and TRBJ2-2): GAGVSQSPSNKVTEKGKDVELRCDPISGHTALYWYRQSLGQGLEFLIYFQGNSAPDKSGLPSDRFSAERTGGSVSTLTIQRTQQEDSAVYLCASSPGGLAPQKTGELFFGEGSRLTVL.

The genes are TRBV28 and TRBJ1-2, with 9 nucleotides matching TRBD1. CDR1 is MDHEN and CDR2 is SYDVKM in the germline V gene. This CDR3 region has 14 residues. With V trimmed by 6 bases and J by 4 bases, 6 bases remained unmatched. The DNA for the CDR3 is TGTGCCAGCAGCCCCGGGACAGGGTTCTATGGCTACACCTTC. Its translation is CASSPGTGFYGYTF.

The genes are TRBV6-5 and TRBJ2-1, with D perhaps matching TRBD1 or TRBD2 (7 bases each). This CDR3 is 14 amino acids long. Deletions cut 6 bases from V and 4 bases from J, with 13 bases between. Germline V gene lookup returns CDR1 MNHEY and CDR2 SVGAGI. Here the CDR3 reads CASRYRGGYNEQFF. CDR3 bases: TGTGCCAGCAGGTACAGGGGAGGGTACAATGAGCAGTTCTTC.